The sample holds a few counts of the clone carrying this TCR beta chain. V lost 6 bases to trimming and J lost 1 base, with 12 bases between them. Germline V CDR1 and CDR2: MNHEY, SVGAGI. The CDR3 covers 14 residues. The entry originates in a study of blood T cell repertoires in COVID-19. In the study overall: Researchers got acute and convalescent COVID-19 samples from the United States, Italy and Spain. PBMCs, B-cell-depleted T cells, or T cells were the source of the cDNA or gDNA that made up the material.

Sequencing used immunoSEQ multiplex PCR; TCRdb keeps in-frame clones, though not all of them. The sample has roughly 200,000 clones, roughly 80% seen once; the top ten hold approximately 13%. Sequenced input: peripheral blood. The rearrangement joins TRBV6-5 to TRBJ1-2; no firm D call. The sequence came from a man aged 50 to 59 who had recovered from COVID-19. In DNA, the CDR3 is TGTGCCAGCAGAGATACCGGGATTAACTATGGCTACACCTTC. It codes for CASRDTGINYGYTF.